The T cell receptor (beta chain) under discussion was sequenced for a study of beta chain features in type 1 diabetes. Study-level results: VDJ junctions sequenced from type 1 diabetes patients showed fewer insertions and more deletions. Within each of all four CD4+ subsets, Type 1 diabetes patients had TCRB CDR3s that were moderately but significantly shorter.

Concerning this clone: The antigen is unknown.

Of the isolated RNA, all was reverse transcribed, and so the sequenced material was expressed TCRB transcripts. Roughly 3.4 million reads per sample on average were obtained from naive, central memory and regulatory T cell samples. TCRdb keeps only in-frame clones here, not all; method: immunoSEQ multiplex PCR. The profile shows under 800,000 clones, roughly a sixth of them singletons. V lost 8 bases to trimming and J lost 6 bases; unmatched junction nucleotides: 7. Germline CDR1 reads SGHTA; CDR2 reads FQGNSA. The CDR3 sequence is 13 residues long. Sample: naive CD4+ T cells from blood. This TCR was recovered from a man aged 18 to 29 in good health. This chain links TRBV7-2 with TRBJ2-1, with 7 bases that match TRBD2. The CDR3 is CASGRTRGNEQFF. DNA of the CDR3: TGTGCCAGCGGAAGGACTAGGGGCAATGAGCAGTTCTTC.